This TCR beta chain was obtained from a study of cytomegalovirus exposure and HLA in healthy donors. The V gene's germline CDR1 is SGHNT and CDR2 YYREEE (reference sequence). V shed 4 bases and J 0 bases; nucleotides not matched to a gene: 1. CDR3 length: 15 amino acids. In the PCR, 60 Vbeta and 13 Jbeta primers were used. Some clones are missing from TCRdb's copy, which holds only in-frame ones; the method was immunoSEQ multiplex PCR. Of under 300,000 clones in the sample, over 70% were seen once. The sequence came from a woman aged 60-70 years in good health and CMV-seropositive. The V and J genes are TRBV5-4 and TRBJ2-6; TRBD2 matches 7 bases. The material sequenced was PBMCs. Here the CDR3 DNA reads TGTGCCAGCAGCGGCGGGAGCTCTGGGGCCAACGTCCTGACTTTC. This encodes CASSGGSSGANVLTF.